One sample yielded the 14 T cell receptor beta chains listed below, sequenced in a study of cytomegalovirus exposure and HLA in healthy donors. The PCR employed 60 Vbeta primers together with 13 Jbeta primers. The table came from immunoSEQ multiplex PCR; TCRdb's copy has only in-frame clones and leaves some out. The sample lists under 200,000 clones, about three quarters occurring once. Sequenced input: PBMCs. These receptors came from a woman aged 50 to 65 in good health and CMV-seropositive.

The chain carries TRBV5-8 and TRBJ2-5; 15 nucleotides line up with TRBD2. CDR3 length: 16 residues. The germline V gene has CDR1 SGHTS and CDR2 YDEGEE. V lost 1 base and J lost 3; bases outside the gene matches: 1. CDR3 in DNA: TGTGCCAGCAGCTTGTGGACTAGCGGGGGGGAAGAGACCCAGTACTTC. This codes for CASSLWTSGGEETQYF.

This clone occurred once. In DNA form, the CDR3 reads TGTGCCAGCAGCACTTCTCCGACAGGAGGAGGAGCAGATACGCAGTATTTT. Its translation: CASSTSPTGGGADTQYF. The chain combines TRBV21-1 with TRBJ2-3; whether TRBD1, the table's D call, matches the DNA was not checked. TRBV21-1 is marked as a pseudogene. The CDR3 runs to 17 residues.

CDR3 protein: CASRDRPPYGYTF. In nucleotides, the CDR3 is TGTGCCAGCAGGGACAGACCGCCCTATGGCTACACCTTC. The chain links TRBV28 to TRBJ1-2, with D perhaps matching TRBD1 (6 bases). This CDR3 region has 13 residues. Trimming removed 6 bases at V and 4 bases at J, with 12 bases between. CDR1 is MDHEN, CDR2 SYDVKM, per germline.

V and J are TRBV10-3 and TRBJ2-3; maybe TRBD2 (5 bases). Trimming stripped 7 bases from V and 0 bases from J, with 14 bases between. The CDR3 is 15 amino acids. Germline V lookup: CDR1 ENHRY, CDR2 SYGVKD. CDR3 protein: CAIKRSGASTDTQYF. The CDR3, as DNA: TGTGCCATCAAGAGGAGCGGAGCTAGCACAGATACGCAGTATTTT.

The V call is TRBV7-2, the J call TRBJ2-3; 14 bases match TRBD2. The CDR3 is 16 residues long. CDR1 SGHTA and CDR2 FQGNSA come from the germline V gene. After removal of 3 bases from V and 3 bases from J, the junction contained 2 bases not matched to a gene. The CDR3 DNA reads as TGTGCCAGCAGCTTTGGACTAGCGGGAGGTACAGATACGCAGTATTTT. Translating it yields CASSFGLAGGTDTQYF.

With respect to this clone: One end of the junction does not line up with germline, which may come from a read error. The rearrangement links TRBV27 to TRBJ2-7; D not resolved. The CDR3 sequence is 14 residues long. Germline lookup yields CDR1 MNHEY and CDR2 SMNVEV (reference sequence). DNA for the CDR3: TGTGCCAGCAGTTTATACCTCGGTAGTGGGCGCACACACTTC. Translation gives CASSLYLGSGRTHF.

The V gene is TRBV11-3, the J gene TRBJ1-2; 12 nucleotides line up with TRBD1. The CDR3 is 15 residues long. Per the germline V gene, CDR1 is SGHNT and CDR2 is YENEEA. Trimming cost V 5 bases and J 6 bases; bases outside gene matches: 7. CDR3: CASSPGDRGRDGYTF. The DNA of the CDR3 is TGTGCCAGCAGCCCGGGGGACAGGGGGCGGGATGGCTACACCTTC.

This sequence joins TRBV19 and TRBJ1-1; TRBD1 might be the D (5 bases). Germline CDR1 is LNHDA and CDR2 is SQIVND (reference sequence). The V end was cut by 7 bases, the J end by 3 bases, with 12 bases between. CDR3 length: 13 amino acids. Here the CDR3 DNA reads TGTGCCAGTATTAAGTGGGGGGACACTGAAGCTTTCTTT. Translating gives CASIKWGDTEAFF.

This clone was seen just once. The chain couples TRBV4-3 to TRBJ1-1, with a possible D match to TRBD1 (5 bases). Germline V gives CDR1 LGHNA, CDR2 YSLEER. CDR3 length: 16 amino acids. Trimming removed 4 bases from V and 3 bases from J, with 18 bases in between. CDR3: CASSLQPGQGDTEAFF. The CDR3 coding sequence is TGCGCCAGCAGCCTCCAGCCGGGCCAAGGGGACACTGAAGCTTTCTTT.

The V gene is TRBV30, the J gene TRBJ1-2, with D unclear. The V end lost 4 bases, the J end lost 3 bases, and 12 bases lay between the germline ends. CDR3 length equals 13 residues. Germline CDR1 and CDR2: GTSNPN and SVGIG (reference sequence). The CDR3 region is CAWNRRLDYGYTF. The DNA of the CDR3 is TGTGCCTGGAATCGGCGGCTTGACTATGGCTACACCTTC.

This clone turned up a few times. This chain joins TRBV5-6 and TRBJ2-7, with D perhaps TRBD1 (6 bases). The V end lost 1 base, the J end lost 1 base, and 12 bases lay between the germline ends. The germline CDR1 and CDR2 sequences are SGHDT and YYEEEE. The CDR3 length is 15 residues. The CDR3 region has the DNA TGTGCCAGCAGCTTGAAGGGGCAGGGGTCCTACGAGCAGTACTTC. This codes for CASSLKGQGSYEQYF.

The chain couples TRBV7-3 to TRBJ1-2, with TRBD1 identical over 7 bases. Per germline, CDR1 SGHTA and CDR2 FQGTGA. The CDR3 consists of 15 residues. The V gene end was trimmed by 4 bases and the J gene end by 3 bases; junction bases not matched to a gene: 8. The CDR3 loop is CASSWTGSGDYGYTF. The DNA of the CDR3 is TGTGCCAGCAGCTGGACAGGCTCAGGGGACTATGGCTACACCTTC.

CDR3 protein: CASSPFPEDEQFF. The CDR3 DNA is TGTGCCAGCTCACCATTCCCCGAGGATGAGCAGTTCTTC. The rearrangement links TRBV18 to TRBJ2-1; D uncertain. The germline CDR1 and CDR2 sequences are KGHSH and LQKENI. This CDR3 has 13 residues. Trimming stripped 2 bases from V and 8 bases from J, with 10 bases between.

This clone appeared a few times. The CDR3 DNA reads TGTGCCAGCTCTTCGAGGCCAGCTTTCCAAGAGACCCAGTACTTC. It encodes CASSSRPAFQETQYF. The V gene is TRBV18, the J gene TRBJ2-5; no clear D. There are 15 residues in the CDR3. Trimming removed 6 bases from V and 1 base from J, with 15 bases in between. The germline V gene has CDR1 KGHSH and CDR2 LQKENI.